This TCR beta chain stems from a study of shared clonotypes between healthy human individuals. This clone was seen just once. This CDR3 is also generated by other DNA sequences in the sample. The data were produced by immunoSEQ multiplex PCR, yet TCRdb's version contains in-frame clones alone and is incomplete. The sample carries some 2,500,000 clones, around 90% recorded once. The CDR3 has 14 residues. Trimming removed 6 bases from V and 3 bases from J, with 12 bases in between. Per germline, CDR1 MDHEN and CDR2 SYDVKM. The source of this sequence is a young man in good health. Some clones in this sample may be carry-over from other donors' samples. Sequences were obtained from naive CD4+ T cells from PBMCs. Subset here: CD45RA+ positively selected. The chain links TRBV28 to TRBJ1-5; tentative D call: TRBD1 (5 bases). The DNA of the CDR3 is TGTGCCAGCAGCCTGGGGCAGTACAATCAGCCCCAGCATTTT. Translated, it gives CASSLGQYNQPQHF.